This T cell receptor (beta chain) came from a study of beta chain features in type 1 diabetes. Study-level findings and limits: Shorter TCRB CDR3s, moderately but significantly so, were found in Type 1 diabetes patients in all four CD4+ subsets.

Germline V gene lookup returns CDR1 KGHSH and CDR2 LQKENI. The CDR3 totals 15 residues. Between the trimmed V and J ends, which lost 1 base and 2 bases, there was a span of 11 bases. What was sequenced were expressed TCRB transcripts, since all of the isolated RNA had been reverse transcribed. The protocol was immunoSEQ multiplex PCR, while the TCRdb copy is restricted to in-frame clones and leaves out a portion. The repertoire has 600,000 to 700,000 clones, roughly 12% of them found once; the top ten carry roughly 0.11%. On this clone itself: Its matching antigen is unknown.

The sequence came from a man aged 30 to 45 with type 1 diabetes. V gene TRBV18 combines with J gene TRBJ1-2; D is perhaps TRBD1 (6 bases). The sample comprised naive CD4+ T cells from blood. CDR3 DNA sequence: TGTGCCAGCTCACCACGAACAGGGACAAACTATGGCTACACCTTC. It specifies CASSPRTGTNYGYTF.